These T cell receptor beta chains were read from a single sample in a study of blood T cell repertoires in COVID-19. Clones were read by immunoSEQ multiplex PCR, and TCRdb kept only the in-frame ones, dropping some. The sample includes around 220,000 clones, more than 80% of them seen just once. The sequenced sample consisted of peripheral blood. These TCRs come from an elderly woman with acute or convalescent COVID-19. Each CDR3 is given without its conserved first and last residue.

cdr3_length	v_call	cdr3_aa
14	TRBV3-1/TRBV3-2	ASSQQGTGLNSPLH
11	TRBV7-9	ASSFGGGETQY
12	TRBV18	ASSPVGQAYEQY
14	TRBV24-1	ATSDPGTGGGYGYT
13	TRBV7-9	ASSLAATGQGRRL
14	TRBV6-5	ASSFIRGNSNSPLH
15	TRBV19	ASSISSGTGGGETQY
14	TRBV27	ASSLSSGVGNQPQH
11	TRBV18	ASSPSDSRPQH
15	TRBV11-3	ASSYLLGQSAGNTIY
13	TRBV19	ASKVAGGSQTEAF
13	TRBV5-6	ASSGSGPVNTEAF
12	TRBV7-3	ASSLSIGADTQY
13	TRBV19	ASSMGRQGRETQY
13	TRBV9	ASSANYGNTGELF
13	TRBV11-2	ASSSWDRGPYEQY
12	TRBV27	ASSPIQGGEKLF
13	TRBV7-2	ASSSRTGGFTEAF
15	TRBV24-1	ATSASGTGGLNEKLF
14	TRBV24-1	ATSDWTGSSTDTQY
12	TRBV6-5	ASTWRHAGEKLF
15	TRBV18	ASSPARGGSSYNEQF
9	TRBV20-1	SATANTEAF
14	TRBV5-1	ASSADRGPANEKLF
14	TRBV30	AWSPHRGQGNQPQH
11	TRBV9	ASSTGGSYGYT
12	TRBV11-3	ASRRTGGSYGYT
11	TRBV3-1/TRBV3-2	ASSQDLVQPQH
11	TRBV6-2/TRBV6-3	ASSYGGTTEAF
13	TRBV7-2	ASSPSIAGNTEAF
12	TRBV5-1	ASSLEVGGTEAF
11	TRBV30	AWSVAGTQPQH
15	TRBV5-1	ASSFVGQGKIPGELF
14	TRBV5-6	ASSLFGGLAVREQY
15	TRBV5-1	ASSLESSGTGYYEQY
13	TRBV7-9	ASSLGSGSGYEQY